This T cell receptor (beta chain) was sequenced during a study of blood T cell repertoires in COVID-19. Study-wide context: Donors in the United States, Italy and Spain gave samples during acute or convalescent COVID-19.

Some clones are missing from TCRdb's copy, which holds only in-frame ones; the method was immunoSEQ multiplex PCR. The table has about 180,000 clones, around three quarters seen once. Germline V gene lookup returns CDR1 SGHTS and CDR2 YDEGEE. The CDR3 covers 14 residues. Deletions cut 3 bases from V and 0 bases from J, with 9 bases between. The receptor's source is a man aged 65-85 years with active or convalescent COVID-19. V usage is TRBV5-8 and J usage is TRBJ1-1; TRBD1 is a possible D gene (6 bases). Source material: peripheral blood. Here the CDR3 reads CASSWGQMNTEAFF. For the CDR3, the DNA is TGTGCCAGCAGCTGGGGGCAGATGAACACTGAAGCTTTCTTT. Together with reference TRBV5-8 and TRBJ1-1, the CDR3 gives the full variable domain: EAGVTQSPTHLIKTRGQQATLRCSPISGHTSVYWYQQALGLGLQFLLWYDEGEERNRGNFPPRFSGRQFPNYSSELNVNALELEDSALYLCASSWGQMNTEAFFGQGTRLTVV.